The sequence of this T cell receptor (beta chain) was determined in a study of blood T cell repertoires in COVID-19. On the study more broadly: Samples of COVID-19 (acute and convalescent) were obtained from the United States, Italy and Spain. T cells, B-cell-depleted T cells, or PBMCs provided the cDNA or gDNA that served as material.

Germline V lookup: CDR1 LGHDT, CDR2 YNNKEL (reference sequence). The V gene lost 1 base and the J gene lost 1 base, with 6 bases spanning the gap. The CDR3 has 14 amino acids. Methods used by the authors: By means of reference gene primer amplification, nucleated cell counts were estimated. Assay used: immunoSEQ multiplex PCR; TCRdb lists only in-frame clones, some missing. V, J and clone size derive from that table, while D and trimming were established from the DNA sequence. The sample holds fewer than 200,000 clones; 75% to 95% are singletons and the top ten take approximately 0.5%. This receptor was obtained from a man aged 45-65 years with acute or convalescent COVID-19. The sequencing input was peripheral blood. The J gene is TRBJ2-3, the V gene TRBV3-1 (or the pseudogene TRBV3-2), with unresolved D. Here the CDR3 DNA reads TGTGCCAGCAGCCAAGGGGCTGGCACAGATACGCAGTATTTT. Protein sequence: CASSQGAGTDTQYF.